The 17 T cell receptor beta chains below all came from one sample that was sequenced in a study of control samples from healthy donors and cancer patients. Assay used: immunoSEQ multiplex PCR; TCRdb lists only in-frame clones, some missing. Among some 120,000 clones listed, 85% to 95% were seen once. Sequencing was done on a sample of blood. These receptors all come from a man younger than 30 in good health.

The chain is built from TRBV6-5 and TRBJ1-1; D is unresolved. Deletions cut 4 bases from V and 4 bases from J, with 10 bases between. The V gene's germline CDR1 is MNHEY and CDR2 SVGAGI. The CDR3 sequence is 13 residues long. CDR3 in amino acids: CASSLERLTEAFF. The CDR3 region has the DNA TGTGCCAGCAGTTTGGAGAGGCTCACTGAAGCTTTCTTT.

The genes are TRBV18 and TRBJ1-1, with 11 nucleotides matching TRBD1. Germline assignment: CDR1 KGHSH and CDR2 LQKENI. This CDR3 region has 13 residues. Trimming at V came to 6 bases and at J to 4 bases, leaving 1 base not matched to a gene. The CDR3 spells CASSGTGGTEAFF. The CDR3, as DNA: TGTGCCAGCTCTGGGACAGGGGGCACTGAAGCTTTCTTT.

The chain couples TRBV5-1 to TRBJ2-3; no clear D. CDR1 SGHRS and CDR2 YFSETQ come from the germline V gene. The length of the CDR3 is 17 residues. Deletions cut 1 base from V and 2 bases from J, with 17 bases between. The CDR3 DNA reads TGCGCCAGCAGCTTGCCTGAGGTCTCCTGGCTCACAGATACGCAGTATTTT. This codes for CASSLPEVSWLTDTQYF.

The chain combines TRBV9 with TRBJ1-5; 7 bases match TRBD1. Germline trimming cut 3 bases from V and 5 bases from J; bases unmatched to any gene: 5. The length of the CDR3 is 14 residues. CDR1 and CDR2 from the germline V gene are SGDLS and YYNGEE. CDR3 residues: CASSARDSHQPQHF. The CDR3 DNA follows: TGTGCCAGCAGCGCGAGGGACAGTCATCAGCCCCAGCATTTT.

CDR3 loop: CSVDEWEANTEAFF. The CDR3 DNA sequence: TGCAGCGTTGATGAATGGGAGGCGAACACTGAAGCTTTCTTT. This chain joins TRBV29-1 and TRBJ1-1; no definite D call. Trimming took off 3 bases at V and 1 base at J, with 12 bases between the two ends. The V gene's germline CDR1 is SQVTM and CDR2 ANQGSEA. The CDR3 loop spans 14 amino acids.

The chain has TRBV7-2 and TRBJ1-3; D remains ambiguous. Germline V gene sequence: CDR1 SGHTA, CDR2 FQGNSA. This CDR3 is built from 16 residues. Trimming cost V 2 bases and J 0 bases, with 11 bases left between them. The CDR3 coding sequence is TGTGCCAGCAGCTTAAGAGCCGCGAGCTCTGGAAACACCATATATTTT. Protein sequence: CASSLRAASSGNTIYF.

This chain connects TRBV10-3 to TRBJ1-6, with D uncertain. The CDR3 length is 14 residues. Germline V lookup: CDR1 ENHRY, CDR2 SYGVKD. Trimming shortened V by 11 bases and J by 0 bases, and 11 bases separated the two germline ends. In DNA form, the CDR3 reads TGTGCCTCTGTCGAGAGCTCCTATAATTCACCCCTCCACTTT. This translates into CASVESSYNSPLHF.

The chain couples TRBV18 to TRBJ1-1, with 7 positions matching TRBD1. Germline values: CDR1 KGHSH, CDR2 LQKENI. This CDR3 is 14 amino acids long. V trimming: 5 bases; J trimming: 5 bases; junction bases outside the gene matches: 8. In DNA form, the CDR3 reads TGTGCCAGCTCATTCGACAGGGTAGGAACTGAAGCTTTCTTT. Protein product: CASSFDRVGTEAFF.

The V call is TRBV14, the J call TRBJ1-2; tentatively, D is TRBD1 (5 bases). The V gene lost 4 bases and the J gene lost 6 bases, with 12 bases spanning the gap. The CDR3 covers 13 residues. The germline gives CDR1 SGHDN, CDR2 FVKESK. The DNA of the CDR3 is TGTGCCAGCAGCCCGGTGGGGGGAGATGGCTACACCTTC. The encoded protein is CASSPVGGDGYTF.

The rearrangement joins TRBV5-6 to TRBJ1-3; no reliable D call. Germline V gene data show CDR1 as SGHDT and CDR2 as YYEEEE. V lost 4 bases and J lost 1, with 9 bases in between. The CDR3 sequence is 14 residues long. The CDR3 region is CASSHLGSGNTIYF. DNA for the CDR3: TGTGCCAGCAGCCACCTAGGATCTGGAAACACCATATATTTT.

The genes are TRBV27 and TRBJ2-2; the D is unclear. The V gene lost 2 bases and the J gene lost 7 bases, with 11 bases spanning the gap. Germline CDR1 MNHEY, CDR2 SMNVEV (reference sequence). The CDR3 runs to 14 residues. In nucleotides, the CDR3 is TGTGCCAGCAGTTTACTTAGCTATGGCGGGGAGCTGTTTTTT. As protein: CASSLLSYGGELFF.

This chain's CDR3 is CASSAPGTTLSLNEQFF. In DNA, the CDR3 is TGCGCCAGCAGCGCCCCAGGGACTACTCTCAGCCTGAATGAGCAGTTCTTC. The J gene is TRBJ2-1, the V gene TRBV5-1; 7 bases fit TRBD2. V shed 4 bases and J 7 bases; nucleotides not matched to a gene: 17. This CDR3 has 17 amino acids. From germline, CDR1 is SGHRS and CDR2 YFSETQ.

The chain has TRBV12-3 or TRBV12-4 and TRBJ1-2; the D is unclear. Trimming stripped 0 bases from V and 7 bases from J, with 9 bases between. The CDR3 covers 13 residues. The CDR3 protein is CASSLASGLGYTF. The CDR3 region has the DNA TGTGCCAGCAGTTTAGCCTCAGGCCTTGGCTACACCTTC.

This sequence joins TRBV5-1 and TRBJ2-1; D is perhaps TRBD2 (7 bases). The CDR3 consists of 15 residues. Germline CDR1 reads SGHRS; CDR2 reads YFSETQ. The V gene lost 3 bases and the J gene lost 6 bases, with 16 bases spanning the gap. The CDR3 is CASSSGGSTSNEQFF. The CDR3 bases are TGCGCCAGCAGCTCGGGGGGCTCAACTTCCAATGAGCAGTTCTTC.

V gene TRBV10-3 combines with J gene TRBJ1-2; D perhaps matches TRBD1 (5 bases). From germline, CDR1 is ENHRY and CDR2 SYGVKD. The V end was cut by 6 bases, the J end by 2 bases, with 13 bases between. CDR3 size: 14 residues. The CDR3 nucleotides read TGTGCCATCAGCGTAGGGACCTCCAACTATGGCTACACCTTC. Translation gives CAISVGTSNYGYTF.

This sequence joins TRBV29-1 and TRBJ1-4, with a tentative D call TRBD1 (6 bases). Trimming took off 7 bases at V and 3 bases at J, with 12 bases between the two ends. The CDR3 loop spans 13 amino acids. CDR1 is SQVTM and CDR2 is ANQGSEA in the germline V gene. CDR3 DNA: TGCAGCGCGTCAGGGGCGGCTAATGAAAAACTGTTTTTT. It yields the protein CSASGAANEKLFF.

Regarding this clone: At the DNA level, this CDR3 is encoded by other sequences in the same sample as well. The genes are TRBV29-1 and TRBJ1-2; a possible D gene is TRBD1 (5 bases). Per the germline V gene, CDR1 is SQVTM and CDR2 is ANQGSEA. There are 11 residues in the CDR3. Deletions cut 5 bases from V and 8 bases from J, with 12 bases between. CDR3: CSVTTGSGYTF. DNA for the CDR3: TGCAGCGTTACTACAGGATCCGGCTACACCTTC.